These T cell receptor beta chains were read from a single sample in a study of beta chain features in type 1 diabetes. Repertoires were generated with immunoSEQ multiplex PCR, while TCRdb's copy carries only in-frame clones and drops some. The sample lists about 150,000 clones, about 50% seen once, with under 0.5% in the top ten. Sequenced input: Tregs from blood. The receptors stem from a man between 18 and 35 years old in good health. Both conserved end residues are part of each CDR3. Each record gives: D gene, J gene, V gene, clone size, CDR3 protein, CDR3 DNA. The D gene is left open where the match is weak. Clone sizes are given selectively: once, few, many, or a class where the clone is expanded.

>TRBD1|TRBJ1-2|TRBV6-5|.
CASSYSGQGIGGYTF
TGTGCCAGCAGTTACTCCGGACAGGGCATTGGTGGCTACACCTTC
>.|TRBJ2-7|TRBV7-6|.
CASRYAPGGSYEQYF
TGTGCCAGCAGATATGCCCCGGGTGGCTCCTACGAGCAGTACTTC
>.|TRBJ1-2|TRBV6-7|.
CASSYNGGEAVPIDGYTF
TGTGCCAGCAGTTATAACGGCGGCGAGGCGGTCCCTATAGATGGCTACACCTTC
>TRBD1|TRBJ1-2|TRBV6-5|few
CASSYTGAFNYGYTF
TGTGCCAGCAGTTACACAGGGGCCTTTAACTATGGCTACACCTTC
>TRBD2|TRBJ2-1|TRBV6-6|.
CASRLGLAGGSEQFF
TGTGCCAGCAGACTCGGACTAGCGGGAGGATCGGAGCAGTTCTTC
>.|TRBJ1-1|TRBV28|.
CASSLLWGVPNTEAFF
TGTGCCAGCAGTTTATTATGGGGGGTCCCGAACACTGAAGCTTTCTTT
>.|TRBJ1-1|TRBV25-1|few
CASSLAQNTEAFF
TGTGCCAGCAGTTTAGCGCAGAACACTGAAGCTTTCTTT
>TRBD2|TRBJ2-5|TRBV5-1|.
CASSPEGRGFQETQYF
TGCGCCAGCAGCCCGGAGGGGCGGGGGTTCCAAGAGACCCAGTACTTC
>.|TRBJ2-3|TRBV4-1|few
CASSRSPAGGAADTQYF
TGCGCCAGCAGCCGTTCCCCCGCTGGGGGCGCGGCAGATACGCAGTATTTT
>.|TRBJ1-1|TRBV7-3|.
CASSFGSGTEAFF
TGTGCCAGCAGCTTTGGCTCGGGCACTGAAGCTTTCTTT
>.|TRBJ2-1|TRBV5-6|.
CASSFRTPPFKFF
TGTGCCAGCAGCTTCAGGACTCCCCCATTCAAGTTCTTC
>.|TRBJ1-2|TRBV7-9|few
CASRQDGRNYGYTF
TGTGCCAGCAGACAAGATGGCAGGAACTATGGCTACACCTTC
>TRBD2|TRBJ2-1|TRBV30|.
CAWSARTSGALREQFF
TGTGCCTGGAGTGCAAGGACTAGCGGGGCCCTTAGGGAGCAGTTCTTC
>.|TRBJ2-1|TRBV6-5|.
CASSYTLRGLDEQFF
TGTGCCAGCAGTTACACCCTCAGGGGCCTCGATGAGCAGTTCTTC
>TRBD2|TRBJ2-7|TRBV7-3|once
CASSLLAGPYEQYF
TGTGCCAGCAGCCTCCTAGCGGGACCCTACGAGCAGTACTTC
>TRBD2|TRBJ2-3|TRBV13|.
CASSSLRLAGGSYTQYF
TGTGCCAGCAGCTCCCTTCGACTAGCGGGAGGAAGTTATACGCAGTATTTT
>TRBD1|TRBJ2-1|TRBV5-1|.
CASSRILGTGGSNEQFF
TGCGCCAGCAGCCGTATCCTTGGGACAGGGGGTAGCAATGAGCAGTTCTTC
>.|TRBJ1-2|TRBV7-2|.
CASREGGVDYGYTF
TGTGCCAGCAGAGAAGGGGGAGTTGACTATGGCTACACCTTC
>.|TRBJ2-5|TRBV6-1|.
CASSVQGLETQYF
TGTGCCAGCAGTGTACAGGGTTTGGAGACCCAGTACTTC
>.|TRBJ1-5|TRBV11-2|.
CASSVDGYQPQHF
TGTGCCAGCAGCGTTGACGGGTATCAGCCCCAGCATTTT
>.|TRBJ1-4|TRBV28|.
CASSPPGTPVYEKLFF
TGTGCCAGCAGTCCGCCGGGGACACCAGTGTATGAAAAACTGTTTTTT
>TRBD1|TRBJ1-5|TRBV27|few
CASRVQGVDQPQHF
TGTGCCAGCAGGGTACAGGGGGTTGATCAGCCCCAGCATTTT
>.|TRBJ2-2|TRBV5-4|.
CASSLGQTGELFF
TGTGCCAGCAGCTTGGGGCAGACCGGGGAGCTGTTTTTT
>.|TRBJ1-2|TRBV6-6|.
CASSYDSSYGYTF
TGTGCCAGCAGTTACGACAGCTCCTATGGCTACACCTTC
>TRBD2|TRBJ2-1|TRBV10-3|.
CAISDGRGDYNEQFF
TGTGCCATCAGTGACGGGCGGGGGGATTACAATGAGCAGTTCTTC
>.|TRBJ2-1|TRBV9|.
CASSVVTDIVPYNEQFF
TGTGCCAGCAGCGTAGTTACAGACATCGTACCCTACAATGAGCAGTTCTTC
>.|TRBJ1-1|TRBV7-9|few
CASSFDPGRGNTEAFF
TGTGCCAGCAGCTTCGACCCAGGGAGGGGGAACACTGAAGCTTTCTTT
>TRBD1|TRBJ2-2|TRBV10-3|.
CAMGQGNPGELFF
TGTGCCATGGGACAGGGCAACCCCGGGGAGCTGTTTTTT
>TRBD1|TRBJ2-7|TRBV10-3|few
CAISDLDRVYDEQYF
TGTGCCATCAGTGACCTAGACAGGGTTTACGACGAGCAGTACTTC
>TRBD2|TRBJ2-1|TRBV11-3|few
CASSHTSGTTSSYNEQFF
TGTGCCAGCAGCCATACCTCCGGGACTACTAGCTCCTACAATGAGCAGTTCTTC
>TRBD1|TRBJ2-7|TRBV9|.
CASSVGRGSIEQYF
TGTGCCAGCAGCGTAGGCAGGGGGTCCATCGAGCAGTACTTC
>.|TRBJ1-2|TRBV29-1|few
CSVEETYGYTF
TGCAGCGTTGAAGAAACATATGGCTACACCTTC
>.|TRBJ2-3|TRBV27|.
CASSSTSTDTQYF
TGTGCCAGCAGTTCGACTAGCACAGATACGCAGTATTTT
>.|TRBJ1-3|TRBV6-6|.
CASSTGTLLSGNTIYF
TGTGCCAGCAGTACTGGGACACTTCTCTCTGGAAACACCATATATTTT
>TRBD1|TRBJ2-7|TRBV6-1|.
CASSEVAGGPYEQYF
TGTGCCAGCAGTGAAGTCGCAGGGGGACCCTACGAGCAGTACTTC
>TRBD1|TRBJ1-4|TRBV11-2|.
CASSSGTGGTNEKLFF
TGTGCCAGCAGCTCCGGGACAGGGGGAACTAATGAAAAACTGTTTTTT
>TRBD1|TRBJ2-1|TRBV7-9|.
CASSFRGGQATYNEQFF
TGTGCCAGCAGCTTTAGAGGGGGACAGGCTACCTACAATGAGCAGTTCTTC
>.|TRBJ2-7|TRBV10-3|.
CAISELDPYEQYF
TGTGCCATCAGTGAGCTAGACCCCTACGAGCAGTACTTC
>.|TRBJ1-2|TRBV5-1|.
CASSWGRQGTYGYTF
TGCGCCAGCAGCTGGGGCCGGCAGGGGACCTATGGCTACACCTTC
>.|TRBJ2-4|TRBV7-9|.
CASSSGLAKNIQYF
TGTGCCAGCAGCTCCGGACTTGCCAAAAACATTCAGTACTTC
>.|TRBJ1-5|TRBV6-5|few
CASSSTYHQPQHF
TGTGCCAGCAGTTCTACCTATCATCAGCCCCAGCATTTT
>TRBD2|TRBJ2-7|TRBV5-1|few
CASSRVPGEGYEQYF
TGCGCCAGCAGCCGAGTCCCCGGGGAGGGCTACGAGCAGTACTTC
>TRBD1|TRBJ1-1|TRBV18|.
CASSLATGSMNTEAFF
TGTGCCAGCTCCCTCGCGACAGGGAGCATGAACACTGAAGCTTTCTTT
>TRBD2|TRBJ2-2|TRBV2|few
CASKGGPGTGELFF
TGTGCCAGCAAGGGAGGGCCTGGCACCGGGGAGCTGTTTTTT
>.|TRBJ2-3|TRBV15|.
CATSRGGDTDTQYF
TGTGCCACCAGCAGGGGGGGAGACACAGATACGCAGTATTTT
>.|TRBJ1-4|TRBV14|.
CASSQAVATNEKLFF
TGTGCCAGCAGCCAGGCGGTTGCAACTAATGAAAAACTGTTTTTT
>.|TRBJ1-5|TRBV18|.
CASSPRHTNQPQHF
TGTGCCAGCTCACCACGTCATACTAATCAGCCCCAGCATTTT
>TRBD2|TRBJ2-3|TRBV25-1|.
CASSDLSGTGDTQYF
TGTGCCAGCAGTGACTTGAGCGGGACCGGAGATACGCAGTATTTT
>TRBD1|TRBJ2-1|TRBV5-4|.
CASRSQTGGDEQFF
TGTGCCAGCAGATCGCAGACAGGGGGCGATGAGCAGTTCTTC
>.|TRBJ2-3|TRBV29-1|.
CSVAPGTDTQYF
TGCAGCGTCGCACCAGGGACAGATACGCAGTATTTT
>.|TRBJ2-3|TRBV7-2|.
CASSLTRGTDTQYF
TGTGCCAGCAGTTTAACGCGGGGCACAGATACGCAGTATTTT
>.|TRBJ2-3|TRBV4-3|.
CASSQPEGTQYF
TGCGCCAGCAGCCAGCCAGAGGGTACGCAGTATTTT
>TRBD1|TRBJ1-5|TRBV7-2|.
CASSTTGKGNQPQHF
TGTGCCAGCAGTACGACAGGGAAGGGCAATCAGCCCCAGCATTTT
>.|TRBJ1-4|TRBV7-2|few
CASSLGRVGEKLFF
TGTGCCAGCAGCTTAGGCAGGGTTGGAGAAAAACTGTTTTTT
>.|TRBJ2-7|TRBV6-5|.
CASSSGFAYEQYF
TGTGCCAGCAGTTCAGGATTCGCCTACGAGCAGTACTTC
>.|TRBJ2-2|TRBV5-4|.
CASSLDLIGELFF
TGTGCCAGCAGCTTGGACTTGATCGGGGAGCTGTTTTTT